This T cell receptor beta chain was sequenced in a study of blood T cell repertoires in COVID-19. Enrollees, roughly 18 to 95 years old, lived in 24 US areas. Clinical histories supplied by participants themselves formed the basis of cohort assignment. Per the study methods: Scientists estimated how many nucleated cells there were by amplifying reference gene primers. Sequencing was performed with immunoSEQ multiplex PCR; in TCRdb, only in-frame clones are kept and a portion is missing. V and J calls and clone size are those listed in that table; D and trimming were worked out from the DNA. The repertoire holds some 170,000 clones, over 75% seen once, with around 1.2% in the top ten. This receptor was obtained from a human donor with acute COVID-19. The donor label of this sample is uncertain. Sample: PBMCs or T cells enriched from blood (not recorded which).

The DNA for the CDR3 is TGTGCCAGCAGCTTGAGGGGGGGCGAGGAAGAGACCCAGTACTTC. Amino acids: CASSLRGGEEETQYF. The chain joins TRBV5-6 to TRBJ2-5, with TRBD2 as a possible D gene (7 bases). This CDR3 region has 15 residues. From germline, CDR1 is SGHDT and CDR2 YYEEEE. V was clipped by 1 base and J by 3 bases, with 13 bases between them.